These 11 T cell receptor beta chains were all obtained from the same sample, sequenced in a study of cytomegalovirus exposure and HLA in healthy donors. PCR involved 60 Vbeta and 13 Jbeta primers. Profiled with immunoSEQ multiplex PCR; TCRdb holds only in-frame clones, not every one. There are 100,000 to 150,000 clones in the sample; around four fifths occur only once, and around 9.9% lies in the top ten. Specimen: PBMCs. The receptors were sampled from a man aged 25-45 years in good health and CMV-seropositive.

The rearrangement uses TRBV2 and TRBJ1-5; D is possibly TRBD1 (5 bases). V lost 8 bases to trimming and J lost 2 bases, with 13 bases between them. The germline CDR1 and CDR2 sequences are SNHLY and FYNNEI. The CDR3 is made up of 14 amino acids. CDR3 region: CASGRGYGNQPQHF. CDR3 nucleotide sequence: TGTGCCAGCGGGAGGGGTTACGGCAATCAGCCCCAGCATTTT.

This chain links TRBV27 with TRBJ1-1; 8 bases match TRBD1. The CDR3 length is 15 residues. The V segment lost 3 bases and the J segment 1 base; nucleotides outside the gene matches: 4. Germline CDR1 and CDR2: MNHEY and SMNVEV (reference sequence). The CDR3 sequence: CASSFADRANTEAFF. Written as DNA, the CDR3 is TGTGCCAGCAGTTTCGCGGACAGGGCGAACACTGAAGCTTTCTTT.

V usage is TRBV19 and J usage is TRBJ2-1, with TRBD1 matching over 10 bases. The germline CDR1 and CDR2 sequences are LNHDA and SQIVND (reference sequence). CDR3 length: 16 residues. V trimming: 6 bases; J trimming: 7 bases; junction bases outside the gene matches: 12. The CDR3 DNA reads TGTGCCAGTAGCCCCATATTGGGACAGGGGAAAAATGAGCAGTTCTTC. Protein sequence: CASSPILGQGKNEQFF.

The chain links TRBV7-3 to TRBJ2-3, with D possibly matching TRBD1 (7 bases). The CDR3 sequence is 13 residues long. The V end was cut by 0 bases, the J end by 8 bases, with 9 bases between. CDR1 and CDR2 from the germline V gene are SGHTA and FQGTGA. Here the CDR3 DNA reads TGTGCCAGCAGCTTAACGGAGGGGGCTACGCAGTATTTT. Protein product: CASSLTEGATQYF.

By share, this clone counts as large. The J gene is TRBJ2-1, the V gene TRBV29-1; D uncertain. V was clipped by 5 bases and J by 6 bases, with 17 bases between them. Germline lookup yields CDR1 SQVTM and CDR2 ANQGSEA. The CDR3 has 14 amino acids. The CDR3 bases are TGCAGCGTTCCCCTTTCGCGCACGTTCAATGAGCAGTTCTTC. Residues: CSVPLSRTFNEQFF.

The chain recombines TRBV6-6 with TRBJ2-1; TRBD2 matches at 13 bases. Germline V gene sequence: CDR1 MNHNY, CDR2 SVGAGI (reference sequence). V shed 6 bases, J shed 10 bases, and the junction held 9 bases outside the gene matches. The CDR3 spans 15 residues. The CDR3 DNA sequence: TGTGCCAGCAGCACGGAGGGGACTAGCGGGACGGAGCAGTTCTTC. This translates into CASSTEGTSGTEQFF.

This clone was counted between two and nine times. The chain links TRBV28 to TRBJ2-7; the D gene is possibly TRBD1 (5 bases). V dropped 8 bases and J dropped 1 base, with 21 bases sitting between them. CDR1 is MDHEN, CDR2 SYDVKM, per germline. The CDR3 has 16 residues. CDR3 region: CASWKGYEDRSYEQYF. Written as DNA, the CDR3 is TGTGCCAGCTGGAAGGGGTATGAGGACCGTTCCTACGAGCAGTACTTC.

The chain recombines TRBV6-5 with TRBJ1-2; 9 bases are a match to TRBD1. The CDR3 runs to 14 residues. The junction had 5 bases not matched to a gene; V was cut back by 6 bases and J by 3 bases. Looked up from germline, CDR1 is MNHEY and CDR2 is SVGAGI. The CDR3 bases are TGTGCCAGCAGCTGGGGACAGGGTGACTATGGCTACACCTTC. Translated: CASSWGQGDYGYTF.

For the CDR3, the DNA is TGTGCCAGCACCTTTGGGGCGGACTATGGCTACACCTTC. This gives the protein CASTFGADYGYTF. The gene calls are TRBV5-8 and TRBJ1-2, with D possibly TRBD1 on 5 matching bases. V was clipped by 6 bases and J by 3 bases, with 12 bases between them. Germline V gives CDR1 SGHTS, CDR2 YDEGEE. CDR3 size: 13 residues. The variable domain in full, completed from reference TRBV5-8 and TRBJ1-2, reads EAGVTQSPTHLIKTRGQQATLRCSPISGHTSVYWYQQALGLGLQFLLWYDEGEERNRGNFPPRFSGRQFPNYSSELNVNALELEDSALYLCASTFGADYGYTFGSGTRLTVV.

The J gene is TRBJ1-5, the V gene TRBV4-3; D perhaps matches TRBD1 (6 bases). V lost 3 bases, J lost 0 bases, and 9 bases lay in between. This CDR3 comprises 15 residues. Germline V CDR1 and CDR2: LGHNA, YSLEER. CDR3 DNA sequence: TGCGCCAGCAGCCAGGACAGCAATAGCAATCAGCCCCAGCATTTT. It encodes CASSQDSNSNQPQHF.

This chain uses TRBV5-1 with TRBJ2-7; 8 positions match TRBD2. V was pared by 5 bases and J by 4 bases, with 2 bases of the junction left unmatched. This CDR3 comprises 12 residues. Germline V gene data show CDR1 as SGHRS and CDR2 as YFSETQ. The CDR3 spells CASSSGGYEQYF. In nucleotides, the CDR3 is TGCGCCAGCAGTTCGGGAGGGTACGAGCAGTACTTC.